This T cell receptor beta chain was sequenced during a study of chemoradiotherapy in HPV16-positive cancers (dated by TCRdb to between 2021 and 2023). About the study as a whole: Using functional T-cell assays on cells from two HPV16-positive patients, the researchers defined candidate HPV-specific T-cell clones and common TCR motifs. TCR repertoires from under 90 patients with HPV-related cancers were then used to track the candidate HPV-specific TCRs and motifs. The study asked whether T-cell immunity to the HPV oncoproteins E6 and E7 changes during chemoradiotherapy and whether this immunity affects survival. On the study overall, not on this receptor specifically: Expansion of candidate HPV-specific clones and E7-related TCR motifs was observed in the tumor microenvironment during treatment, whereas no such expansion was observed for non-HPV-specific T cells. The functional definition of HPV-specific T cells came from only a couple of HPV16-positive patients, and the survival association was reported for HPV16-positive patients. Improved recurrence-free survival in HPV16-positive patients was associated with expansion of HPV-responsive T cells during chemoradiotherapy.

As concerns this clone: Its antigen is not yet known. No quality values exist for individual bases; no much larger clone is one base distant.

Repertoires were sampled multiple times during chemoradiotherapy, which allowed clonal expansion in the tumor microenvironment to be followed. Preparation of the library involved the immunoSEQ multiplex PCR assay. Here the immuneACCESS table is served through TCRdb, limited to in-frame sequences with V and J called. Missing clones are a known gap in these copies; in checked studies unresolved V genes cover under half, and the rest lacks a known reason. This sample lists about 53,000 clones; roughly nine tenths were detected once. The top ten constitute around 3.5% of the sample. CDR1 GTSNPN and CDR2 SVGIG were looked up in the germline V gene (reference sequence). Trimming costs V 4 bases and J 7 bases, and their ends lie 12 bases apart. The CDR3, from cysteine to phenylalanine, totals 12 residues. CDR3 DNA only is kept here, 36 bases in frame from base 1.

The sequences come from blood, collected from a patient who underwent chemoradiotherapy. The chain is assembled from TRBV30 and TRBJ2-3; a weak D assignment points to TRBD2 (5 bases agree). The clonotype originates from a human donor with HPV-associated anogenital cancer. The CDR3 region reads CAWTPGSNTQYF. The nucleotides read TGTGCCTGGACCCCGGGGTCCAATACGCAGTATTTT.